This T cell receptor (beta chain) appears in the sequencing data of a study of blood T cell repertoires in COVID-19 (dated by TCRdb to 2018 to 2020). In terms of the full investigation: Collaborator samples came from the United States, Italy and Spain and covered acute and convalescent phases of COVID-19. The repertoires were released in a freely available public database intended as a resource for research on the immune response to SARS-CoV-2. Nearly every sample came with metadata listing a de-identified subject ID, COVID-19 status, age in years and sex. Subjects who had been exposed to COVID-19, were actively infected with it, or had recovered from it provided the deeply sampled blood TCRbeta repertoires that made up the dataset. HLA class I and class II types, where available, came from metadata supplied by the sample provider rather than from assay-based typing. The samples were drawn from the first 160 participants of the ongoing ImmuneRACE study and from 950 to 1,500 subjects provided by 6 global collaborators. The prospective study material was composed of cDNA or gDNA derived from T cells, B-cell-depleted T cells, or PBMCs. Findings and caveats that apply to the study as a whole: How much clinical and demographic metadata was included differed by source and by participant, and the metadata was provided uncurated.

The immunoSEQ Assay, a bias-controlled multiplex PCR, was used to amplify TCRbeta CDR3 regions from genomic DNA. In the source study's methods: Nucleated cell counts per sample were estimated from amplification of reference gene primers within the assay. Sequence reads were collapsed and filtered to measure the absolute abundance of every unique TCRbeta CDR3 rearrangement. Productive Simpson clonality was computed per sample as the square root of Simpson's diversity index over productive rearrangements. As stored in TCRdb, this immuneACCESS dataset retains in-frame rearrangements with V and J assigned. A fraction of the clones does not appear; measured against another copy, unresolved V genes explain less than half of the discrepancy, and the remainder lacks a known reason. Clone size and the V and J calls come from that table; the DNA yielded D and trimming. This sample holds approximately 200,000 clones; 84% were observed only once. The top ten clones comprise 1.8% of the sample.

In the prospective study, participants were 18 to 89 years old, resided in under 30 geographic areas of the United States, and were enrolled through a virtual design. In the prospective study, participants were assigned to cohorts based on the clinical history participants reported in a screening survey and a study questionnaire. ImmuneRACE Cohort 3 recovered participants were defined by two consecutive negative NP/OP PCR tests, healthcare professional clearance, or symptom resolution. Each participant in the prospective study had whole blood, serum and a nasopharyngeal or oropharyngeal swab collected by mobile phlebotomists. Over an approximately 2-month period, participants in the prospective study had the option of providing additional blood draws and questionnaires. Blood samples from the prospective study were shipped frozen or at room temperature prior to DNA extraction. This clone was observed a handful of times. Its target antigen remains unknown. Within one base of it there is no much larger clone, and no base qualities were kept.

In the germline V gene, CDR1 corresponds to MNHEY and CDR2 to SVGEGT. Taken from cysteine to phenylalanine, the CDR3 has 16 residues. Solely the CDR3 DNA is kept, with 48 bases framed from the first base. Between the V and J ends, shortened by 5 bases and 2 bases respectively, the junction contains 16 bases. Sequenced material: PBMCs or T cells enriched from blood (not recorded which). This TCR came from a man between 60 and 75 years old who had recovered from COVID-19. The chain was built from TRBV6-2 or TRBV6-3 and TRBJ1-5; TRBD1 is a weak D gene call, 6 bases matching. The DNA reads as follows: TGTGCCAGCAGTCGTAATACAGGGTTCGGCAATCAGCCCCAGCATTTT. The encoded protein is CASSRNTGFGNQPQHF.